What follows is one T cell receptor (beta chain) and its context. It may be a read error: a sequence one base away is much more abundant. This record comes from a study of blood T cells in healthy people across ages. For the second PCR, which ran for about 6 to 11 cycles, a sample-barcoded 5' primer and a J-beta primer mix were used. Each CDR3 protein is one row after TCRdb ran MiXCR on the 5' RACE reads. The table records 1.5 million to 2 million distinct CDR3 sequences, approximately 32% of them present only once. CDR3 length equals 13 residues. The germline CDR1 and CDR2 sequences are SQVTM and ANQGSEA. The V and J ends lost 4 bases and 5 bases respectively, with 15 bases between them.

J is TRBJ2-7 and V is TRBV29-1, with D possibly called TRBD1 or TRBD2 (5 bases each). The source material was blood. This TCR was sampled from a woman aged 30 to 39 in good health. CDR3 in DNA: TGCAGCGTTGGCCATGACCTGGGACACGAGCAGTACTTC. It codes for CSVGHDLGHEQYF.